This TCR beta chain was obtained from a study of OX40 agonist ivuxolimab in advanced cancers. Study-level information: A diagnosis of hepatocellular carcinoma, melanoma, renal cell or head and neck cancer was present in dose-escalation patients.

Sequenced by immunoSEQ multiplex PCR; TCRdb stores in-frame clones only, minus some. This table has roughly 80,000 clones, around 87% appearing once. The CDR3 is 14 amino acids. This clone was seen only a few times. The sample was CD4+ or CD8+ T cells sorted from blood, taken in a trial of the OX40 agonist ivuxolimab. The chain employs TRBV1 and TRBJ1-5; whether TRBD1, the table's D call, matches the DNA was not checked. TRBV1 has pseudogene status. This sequence was found in an adult with an advanced solid tumor such as melanoma, head and neck, liver or kidney cancer. As DNA, the CDR3 is TGCACCAGCAGCCAAGATTTGGGCAGACCATCCCAGCATTTT. It yields the protein CTSSQDLGRPSQHF.